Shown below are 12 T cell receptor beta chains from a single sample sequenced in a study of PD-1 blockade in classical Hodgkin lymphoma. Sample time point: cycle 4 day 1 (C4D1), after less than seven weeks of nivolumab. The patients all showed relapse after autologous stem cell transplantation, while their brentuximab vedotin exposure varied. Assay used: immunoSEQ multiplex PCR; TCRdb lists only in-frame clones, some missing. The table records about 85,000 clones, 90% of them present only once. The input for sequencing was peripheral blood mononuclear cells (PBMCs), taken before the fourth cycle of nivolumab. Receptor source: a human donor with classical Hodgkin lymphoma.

The CDR3 loop is CASTDREGYTF. The DNA of the CDR3 is TGTGCCAGCACCGACAGGGAGGGCTACACCTTC. The rearrangement joins TRBV7-9 to TRBJ1-2; 7 nucleotides align to TRBD1. Per the germline V gene, CDR1 is SEHNR and CDR2 is FQNEAQ (reference sequence). The CDR3 totals 11 residues. The V and J ends lost 7 bases and 8 bases, in that order; junction bases with no gene match: 4.

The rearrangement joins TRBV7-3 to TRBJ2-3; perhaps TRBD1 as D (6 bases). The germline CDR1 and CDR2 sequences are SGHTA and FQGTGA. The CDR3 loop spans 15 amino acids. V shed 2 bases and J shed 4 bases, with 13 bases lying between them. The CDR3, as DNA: TGTGCCAGCAGCTTATTAGGGGGTCCTGCAGATACGCAGTATTTT. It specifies CASSLLGGPADTQYF. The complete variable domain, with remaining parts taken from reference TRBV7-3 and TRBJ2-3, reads GAGVSQTPSNKVTEKGKYVELRCDPISGHTALYWYRQSLGQGPEFLIYFQGTGAADDSGLPNDRFFAVRPEGSVSTLKIQRTERGDSAVYLCASSLLGGPADTQYFGPGTRLTVL.

CDR3 loop: CASSLLDRGNTEAFF. The DNA of the CDR3 is TGTGCCAGCAGCTTGTTGGACAGGGGAAACACTGAAGCTTTCTTT. The chain employs TRBV5-4 and TRBJ1-1; 9 bases are shared with TRBD1. V lost 1 base and J lost 2; bases outside the gene matches: 3. Germline lookup yields CDR1 SGHNT and CDR2 YYREEE (reference sequence). The length of the CDR3 is 15 residues.

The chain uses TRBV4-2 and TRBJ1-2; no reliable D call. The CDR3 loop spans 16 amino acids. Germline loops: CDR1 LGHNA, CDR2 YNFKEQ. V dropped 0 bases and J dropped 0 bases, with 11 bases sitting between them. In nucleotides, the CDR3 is TGTGCCAGCAGCCAAGATCAACGGGGTTCTAACTATGGCTACACCTTC. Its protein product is CASSQDQRGSNYGYTF.

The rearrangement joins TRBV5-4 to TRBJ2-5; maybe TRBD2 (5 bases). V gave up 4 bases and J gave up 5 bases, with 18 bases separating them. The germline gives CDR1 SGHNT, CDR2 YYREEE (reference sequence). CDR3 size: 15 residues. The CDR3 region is CASSPPGSPGETQYF. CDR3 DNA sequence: TGTGCCAGCAGCCCTCCGGGGTCCCCGGGGGAGACCCAGTACTTC.

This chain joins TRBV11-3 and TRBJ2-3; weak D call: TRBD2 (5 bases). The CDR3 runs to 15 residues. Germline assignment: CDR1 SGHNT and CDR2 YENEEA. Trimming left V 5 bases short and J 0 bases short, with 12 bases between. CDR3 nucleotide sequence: TGTGCCAGCAGCGGCCGGGGAACTAGCACAGATACGCAGTATTTT. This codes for CASSGRGTSTDTQYF.

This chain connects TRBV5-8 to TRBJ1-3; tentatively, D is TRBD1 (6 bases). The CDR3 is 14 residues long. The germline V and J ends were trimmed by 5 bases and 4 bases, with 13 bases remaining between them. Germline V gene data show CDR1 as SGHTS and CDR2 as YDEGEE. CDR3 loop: CASRLRDTGNTIYF. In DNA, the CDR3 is TGTGCCAGCAGGTTACGGGACACAGGAAACACCATATATTTT.

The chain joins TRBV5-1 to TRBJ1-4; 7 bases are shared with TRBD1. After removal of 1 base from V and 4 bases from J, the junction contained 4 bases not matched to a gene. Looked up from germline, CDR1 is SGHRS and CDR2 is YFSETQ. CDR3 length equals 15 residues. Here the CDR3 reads CASSLRGQHNEKLFF. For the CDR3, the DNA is TGCGCCAGCAGCTTGAGGGGACAGCATAATGAAAAACTGTTTTTT.

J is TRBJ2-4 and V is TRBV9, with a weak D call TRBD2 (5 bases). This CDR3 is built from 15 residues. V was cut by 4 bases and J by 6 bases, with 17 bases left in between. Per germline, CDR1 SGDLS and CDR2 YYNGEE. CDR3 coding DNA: TGTGCCAGCAGCCCCCGATCCTTAGAGGGAAACATTCAGTACTTC. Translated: CASSPRSLEGNIQYF.

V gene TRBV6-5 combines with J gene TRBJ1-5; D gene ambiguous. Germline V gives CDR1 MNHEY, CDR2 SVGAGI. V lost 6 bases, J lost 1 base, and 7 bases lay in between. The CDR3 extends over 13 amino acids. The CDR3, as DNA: TGTGCCAGCAGAAGAGGGAGCAATCAGCCCCAGCATTTT. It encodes CASRRGSNQPQHF.

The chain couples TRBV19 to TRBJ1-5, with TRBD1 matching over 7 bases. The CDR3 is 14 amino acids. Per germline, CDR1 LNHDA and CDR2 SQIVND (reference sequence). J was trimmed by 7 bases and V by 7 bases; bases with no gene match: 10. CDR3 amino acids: CASTLLNRGQPQHF. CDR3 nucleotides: TGTGCCAGTACTTTACTAAACAGGGGCCAGCCCCAGCATTTT.

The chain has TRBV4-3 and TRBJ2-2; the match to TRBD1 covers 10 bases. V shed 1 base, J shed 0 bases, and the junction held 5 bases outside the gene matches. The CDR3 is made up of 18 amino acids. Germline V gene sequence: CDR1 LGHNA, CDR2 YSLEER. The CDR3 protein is CASSQAGTGVPNTGELFF. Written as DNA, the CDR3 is TGCGCCAGCAGCCAAGCCGGGACAGGGGTTCCGAACACCGGGGAGCTGTTTTTT.